This T cell receptor beta chain was identified in a study of technical replicates of blood from several donors. This clone was counted a few times. The CDR3 length is 13 residues. The germline CDR1 and CDR2 sequences are SQVTM and ANQGSEA. Trimming left V 4 bases short and J 9 bases short, with 16 bases between. Clones were sequenced by immunoSEQ multiplex PCR, and TCRdb holds only the in-frame ones, with some missing. The data contain 45,000 to 60,000 clones, around 84% of them singletons. The V and J genes are TRBV29-1 and TRBJ1-5; D ambiguous. The source of this sequence is a human donor in good health. Some clones in this sample may be carry-over from other donors' samples. The sample comprised PBMCs. DNA for the CDR3: TGCAGCGTTGGAACACATGGTTTTGGGCCCCAGCATTTT. It translates to CSVGTHGFGPQHF.